In its sample, the clone carrying this T cell receptor beta chain was seen once. Since a much larger clone is just one base distant, this may be a read error. In this CDR3 the conserved last residue, phenylalanine or tryptophan, is missing, so a read error is likely. This sample stems from a study of T cells in Graves' hyperthyroidism and ophthalmopathy. The CDR3 is 13 amino acids. CDR1 is SEHNR, CDR2 FQNEAQ, per germline (reference sequence). V lost 7 bases to trimming and J lost 10 bases, with 17 bases between them. RNA transcripts served as the template for amplifying TCR beta CDR3 regions. A set of HTBI primers served as the primers for a first-round RT-PCR of the TCR CDR3. Each CDR3 protein gets one entry after TCRdb re-called the multiplex PCR reads with MiXCR. The sample shows over 700,000 distinct CDR3 sequences, 30% to 40% of them seen only once.

Sequenced: blood. The origin of this receptor is a woman aged 40-49 years with Graves' hyperthyroidism. The chain combines TRBV7-9 with TRBJ1-5; D is uncertain. CDR3 protein: CASKASLRGPQHS. The CDR3 nucleotides are TGTGCCAGCAAAGCTTCCCTAAGAGGACCCCAGCATTCT.